Shown below are 24 T cell receptor beta chains from a single sample sequenced in a study of cytomegalovirus exposure and HLA in healthy donors. Method: immunoSEQ multiplex PCR; TCRdb's copy keeps in-frame clones and lacks some. The profile shows 60,000 or so clones, around 90% of them singletons. The sequenced material came from PBMCs. These receptor sequences come from a man aged 18 to 29 in good health and CMV-seronegative.

This chain links TRBV27 with TRBJ2-7, with D possibly TRBD2 on 5 matching bases. CDR1 and CDR2 from the germline V gene are MNHEY and SMNVEV (reference sequence). There are 14 residues in the CDR3. Deletions cut 6 bases from V and 0 bases from J, with 12 bases between. The CDR3 loop reads CASRLAGNSYEQYF. The DNA for the CDR3 is TGTGCCAGCAGGTTAGCCGGGAACTCCTACGAGCAGTACTTC.

The V and J genes are TRBV19 and TRBJ2-3; possibly TRBD2 for D (6 bases). The CDR3 runs to 14 residues. V lost 6 bases and J 0 bases, leaving 10 bases between the germline ends. Germline V lookup: CDR1 LNHDA, CDR2 SQIVND (reference sequence). The DNA for the CDR3 is TGTGCCAGTAGGCGGGGCCCTAGCACAGATACGCAGTATTTT. Protein: CASRRGPSTDTQYF.

The rearrangement links TRBV30 to TRBJ1-1, with D possibly TRBD1 on 5 matching bases. Germline CDR1 GTSNPN, CDR2 SVGIG (reference sequence). The CDR3 is 14 amino acids. V was clipped by 0 bases and J by 0 bases, with 8 bases between them. CDR3 loop: CAWSVKGVNTEAFF. The CDR3 bases are TGTGCCTGGAGTGTAAAAGGGGTGAACACTGAAGCTTTCTTT.

This chain joins TRBV28 and TRBJ2-7; no reliable D call. CDR1 and CDR2 (germline): MDHEN, SYDVKM. V was trimmed by 2 bases and J by 7 bases, leaving 15 bases between them. This CDR3 is built from 14 residues. CDR3 protein: CASSLRALVEEQYF. In DNA form, the CDR3 reads TGTGCCAGCAGTTTAAGAGCACTGGTGGAGGAGCAGTACTTC. Full variable domain (missing parts from reference TRBV28 and TRBJ2-7): DVKVTQSSRYLVKRTGEKVFLECVQDMDHENMFWYRQDPGLGLRLIYFSYDVKMKEKGDIPEGYSVSREKKERFSLILESASTNQTSMYLCASSLRALVEEQYFGPGTRLTVT.

This chain uses TRBV6-6 with TRBJ2-1; D uncertain. The CDR3 spans 13 residues. V was cut by 4 bases and J by 7 bases, with 11 bases left in between. Germline V gene sequence: CDR1 MNHNY, CDR2 SVGAGI (reference sequence). The CDR3 sequence is CASSWSGQNEQFF. As DNA, the CDR3 is TGTGCCAGCAGTTGGTCTGGGCAGAATGAGCAGTTCTTC.

The CDR3 here is CASSERYYLSEQYF. CDR3 nucleotides: TGTGCCAGCAGCGAACGCTATTACCTTTCCGAGCAGTACTTC. The chain combines TRBV6-6 with TRBJ2-7; no clear D gene. CDR3 size: 14 residues. V was cut by 6 bases and J by 6 bases, with 18 bases left in between. Germline V gene data show CDR1 as MNHNY and CDR2 as SVGAGI (reference sequence).

The V call is TRBV5-6, the J call TRBJ2-7, with 7 bases that match TRBD1. CDR3 length equals 15 residues. Unmatched junction bases numbered 10, after V lost 4 bases and J lost 3 bases. The germline gives CDR1 SGHDT, CDR2 YYEEEE. The CDR3 bases are TGTGCCAGCAGCCACATAACAGGGGTGGTCTACGAGCAGTACTTC. Residues: CASSHITGVVYEQYF. The full variable domain, completed using reference TRBV5-6 and TRBJ2-7, is DAGVTQSPTHLIKTRGQQVTLRCSPKSGHDTVSWYQQALGQGPQFIFQYYEEEERQRGNFPDRFSGHQFPNYSSELNVNALLLGDSALYLCASSHITGVVYEQYFGPGTRLTVT.

This chain connects TRBV6-6 to TRBJ1-1, with 8 positions matching TRBD1. Germline V gene sequence: CDR1 MNHNY, CDR2 SVGAGI (reference sequence). The V gene end was trimmed by 2 bases and the J gene end by 4 bases; junction bases not matched to a gene: 6. The length of the CDR3 is 15 residues. CDR3 nucleotides: TGTGCCAGCAGTTACCCAGGAACAGGGGGCACTGAAGCTTTCTTT. Translation: CASSYPGTGGTEAFF.

Notes on this clone: One junction end does not reproduce the germline sequence, and a read error may be involved. The chain carries TRBV7-7 and TRBJ2-5; TRBD2 matches at 11 bases. The CDR3 length is 16 residues. Germline V CDR1 and CDR2: SSHAT, FNYEAQ (reference sequence). CDR3 in DNA: TGTGCTAGCAGCCCATCTAGCGGGAGGTCAGTGGAGACCCAGTACTTC. Translated: CASSPSSGRSVETQYF.

The chain employs TRBV12-5 and TRBJ2-1, with 11 bases lining up with TRBD1. CDR3 length: 16 amino acids. Trimming removed 6 bases from V and 0 bases from J; junction bases left unmatched: 4. The V gene's germline CDR1 is LGHNT and CDR2 FRNRAP. This CDR3 is CASGPGQGVSYNEQFF. For the CDR3, the DNA is TGTGCTAGTGGGCCGGGACAGGGGGTCTCCTACAATGAGCAGTTCTTC.

The chain employs TRBV6-1 and TRBJ2-1; D is perhaps TRBD1 (5 bases). The germline V gene encodes CDR1 MNHNS and CDR2 SASEGT. The length of the CDR3 is 15 residues. Trimming took 6 bases from V and 4 from J, leaving 16 bases between them. The CDR3 is CASSPSAGAYNEQFF. CDR3 nucleotide sequence: TGTGCCAGCAGCCCTTCAGCTGGGGCTTACAATGAGCAGTTCTTC.

This chain uses TRBV7-8 with TRBJ2-7, with 8 bases matching TRBD1. CDR1 and CDR2 (germline): SGHVS, FQNEAQ. CDR3 length equals 16 residues. The junction had 13 bases not matched to a gene; V was cut back by 5 bases and J by 4 bases. The CDR3 region has the DNA TGTGCCAGCAGCGTATATACGGGACAGGTACTATACGAGCAGTACTTC. Residues: CASSVYTGQVLYEQYF.

CDR3 sequence reads: CASGTWHTPDTQYF. The CDR3 bases are TGTGCCAGCGGGACTTGGCACACGCCCGATACGCAGTATTTT. This chain joins TRBV27 and TRBJ2-3; maybe TRBD2 (6 bases). This CDR3 has 14 amino acids. V lost 8 bases and J 6 bases, leaving 18 bases between the germline ends. The germline CDR1 and CDR2 sequences are MNHEY and SMNVEV (reference sequence).

The J gene is TRBJ1-1, the V gene TRBV2, with D perhaps TRBD1 (5 bases). The CDR3 is made up of 14 amino acids. CDR1 and CDR2 from the germline V gene are SNHLY and FYNNEI. Trimming removed 3 bases from V and 11 bases from J, with 19 bases in between. CDR3 DNA: TGTGCCAGCAGTGATAGAAGGGGCGCGAGTGGGGCTTTCTTT. It yields the protein CASSDRRGASGAFF.

The chain links TRBV2 to TRBJ2-3; 8 bases align to TRBD2. The CDR3 has 15 residues. The V and J ends lost 5 bases and 4 bases, in that order; junction bases with no gene match: 8. Germline V gene sequence: CDR1 SNHLY, CDR2 FYNNEI. The CDR3 coding sequence is TGTGCCAGCAGTAAGGATAAAGCGGGAGCAGATACGCAGTATTTT. Translated, it gives CASSKDKAGADTQYF.

The chain is built from TRBV5-1 and TRBJ1-1, with D unresolved. Germline V gene sequence: CDR1 SGHRS, CDR2 YFSETQ. The V end lost 4 bases, the J end lost 1 base, and 11 bases lay between the germline ends. The CDR3 loop spans 14 amino acids. The CDR3 region is CASSRTGPNTEAFF. In nucleotides, the CDR3 is TGCGCCAGCAGCCGAACGGGTCCGAACACTGAAGCTTTCTTT.

This chain connects TRBV5-8 to TRBJ1-1, with TRBD1 identical over 8 bases. V lost 5 bases, J lost 1 base, and 7 bases stayed unmatched. CDR3 length: 15 residues. Germline CDR1 and CDR2: SGHTS and YDEGEE. Here the CDR3 reads CASSMTGDGNTEAFF. Here the CDR3 DNA reads TGTGCCAGCAGTATGACAGGGGATGGGAACACTGAAGCTTTCTTT.

This chain joins TRBV6-1 and TRBJ1-1; D possibly corresponds to TRBD1 (5 bases). This CDR3 region has 14 residues. The V gene lost 2 bases and the J gene lost 1 base, with 8 bases spanning the gap. Germline V CDR1 and CDR2: MNHNS, SASEGT. Written as DNA, the CDR3 is TGTGCCAGCAGTGAACGCGGGGGGAACACTGAAGCTTTCTTT. Protein product: CASSERGGNTEAFF.

This sequence joins TRBV5-6 and TRBJ2-3, with TRBD1 matching 8 bases. Germline V gene data show CDR1 as SGHDT and CDR2 as YYEEEE. Trimming removed 5 bases from V and 4 bases from J; junction bases left unmatched: 6. The CDR3 is 14 amino acids. CDR3 sequence (DNA): TGTGCCAGCAGGTCGACAGGGGCCGCAGATACGCAGTATTTT. Translated: CASRSTGAADTQYF.

The V and J genes are TRBV29-1 and TRBJ1-5; no clear D. This CDR3 has 11 amino acids. The V gene's germline CDR1 is SQVTM and CDR2 ANQGSEA. V was trimmed by 4 bases and J by 5 bases, leaving 6 bases between them. DNA for the CDR3: TGCAGCGTTGTCGTCGATCAGCCCCAGCATTTT. The encoded protein is CSVVVDQPQHF.

V and J are TRBV27 and TRBJ2-1, with 8 positions matching TRBD2. This CDR3 spans 17 amino acids. Per the germline V gene, CDR1 is MNHEY and CDR2 is SMNVEV (reference sequence). V shed 2 bases, J shed 6 bases, and the junction held 12 bases outside the gene matches. In nucleotides, the CDR3 is TGTGCCAGCAGTTTAATGGTGGGACTAGGGGTTACCAATGAGCAGTTCTTC. It codes for CASSLMVGLGVTNEQFF.

The gene calls are TRBV7-2 and TRBJ1-2, with D possibly being TRBD1 (5 bases). CDR1 and CDR2 (germline): SGHTA, FQGNSA. The CDR3 sequence is 15 residues long. Between the trimmed V and J ends, which lost 5 bases and 4 bases, there was a span of 17 bases. CDR3 in amino acids: CASSAQGEAAYGYTF. The CDR3 DNA follows: TGTGCCAGCAGCGCCCAAGGGGAAGCAGCCTATGGCTACACCTTC.

The chain recombines TRBV19 with TRBJ2-5; no clear D. Germline CDR1 is LNHDA and CDR2 is SQIVND (reference sequence). V was cut by 4 bases and J by 4 bases, with 4 bases left in between. The CDR3 loop spans 11 amino acids. The CDR3 here is CASSTGETQYF. Here the CDR3 DNA reads TGTGCCAGTAGTACAGGAGAGACCCAGTACTTC.

The chain combines TRBV11-2 with TRBJ2-1, with a tentative D call TRBD2 (7 bases). The germline gives CDR1 SGHAT, CDR2 FQNNGV. CDR3 size: 16 residues. Between the trimmed V and J ends, which lost 5 bases and 3 bases, there was a span of 17 bases. The CDR3 region is CASSPEGGSGYNEQFF. DNA for the CDR3: TGTGCCAGCAGCCCGGAGGGGGGGTCTGGCTACAATGAGCAGTTCTTC.